A single sample is the source of the 3 T cell receptor beta chains below, sequenced in a study of CD8+ T cells in alopecia areata. The treatment denotes: oral pan-JAK inhibitor, 5-10 mg twice daily. The sequencing template was cDNA reverse transcribed from extracted RNA. Only in-frame clones appear in the TCRdb table, and some are missing; sequencing was by immunoSEQ multiplex PCR. Of 150,000 to 200,000 clones listed, roughly half are singletons. The sequenced sample was CD8+ T cells sorted from blood, obtained around week 52, from a patient treated with tofacitinib. These receptor sequences come from a human donor with alopecia areata.

The chain carries TRBV7-6 and TRBJ1-2; D may be TRBD1 (6 bases). This CDR3 comprises 15 residues. Trimming removed 1 base at V and 4 bases at J, with 13 bases between. Germline V gives CDR1 SGHVS, CDR2 FNYEAQ. CDR3 sequence (DNA): TGTGCCAGCAGCTTAGAACCCAGGGGAATCTATGGCTACACCTTC. Protein: CASSLEPRGIYGYTF.

The rearrangement links TRBV4-3 to TRBJ1-6; D remains ambiguous. The germline gives CDR1 LGHNA, CDR2 YSLEER. The CDR3 length is 15 residues. V shed 0 bases and J shed 7 bases, with 10 bases lying between them. The CDR3 DNA sequence: TGCGCCAGCAGCCAAGAGGGCGCGGGCAATTCACCCCTCCACTTT. This codes for CASSQEGAGNSPLHF.

This clone showed up just a few times. The J gene is TRBJ2-1, the V gene TRBV2, with D perhaps matching TRBD2 (6 bases). V was pared by 3 bases and J by 8 bases, with 11 bases between. Germline-derived CDR1 and CDR2 are SNHLY and FYNNEI. The CDR3 runs 13 residues. CDR3 in amino acids: CASSDTSLDEQFF. The CDR3 DNA follows: TGTGCCAGCAGTGACACTAGCTTAGATGAGCAGTTCTTC.